This T cell receptor (beta chain) was captured by sequencing in a study of cytomegalovirus exposure and HLA in healthy donors. Broader study findings: HLA restriction was apparent for most CMV-associated TCR beta chains in a later analysis.

The PCR used 60 Vbeta and 13 Jbeta primers. TCRdb keeps only in-frame clones here, not all; method: immunoSEQ multiplex PCR. The repertoire holds some 150,000 clones, with more than 60% as singletons. This clone was observed a few times. The antigen remains undetermined. Looked up from germline, CDR1 is DFQATT and CDR2 is SNEGSKA (reference sequence). V gave up 7 bases and J gave up 3 bases, with 8 bases separating them. The CDR3 runs to 11 residues. Sequencing was carried out using PBMCs. The chain carries TRBV20-1 and TRBJ2-3; possible D gene TRBD1, 5 bases. The TCR originated in a female donor in good health and CMV-seronegative. The DNA of the CDR3 is TGCAGTGATCAGGGTACAGATACGCAGTATTTT. Translating it yields CSDQGTDTQYF.